The sequence of this T cell receptor beta chain was determined in a study of CD8+ T cells in alopecia areata. The sequencing template was cDNA reverse transcribed from extracted RNA. TCRdb keeps only in-frame clones here, not all; method: immunoSEQ multiplex PCR. The repertoire holds nearly 200,000 clones, with roughly 60% as singletons. Treatment reported: oral pan-JAK inhibitor, 5-10 mg twice daily. Germline CDR1 is SGHRS and CDR2 is YFSETQ. Deletions cut 0 bases from V and 0 bases from J, with 7 bases between. CDR3 length equals 14 residues. Sequencing was performed on CD4+ T cells sorted from blood, taken at week 24, from a patient treated with tofacitinib. The clonotype comes from a human donor with alopecia areata. This chain links TRBV5-1 with TRBJ2-7, with D perhaps TRBD1 (5 bases). The DNA for the CDR3 is TGCGCCAGCAGCTTGGGCGACAGCTCCTACGAGCAGTACTTC. It yields the protein CASSLGDSSYEQYF.